This TCR beta chain was identified during a study of molecular identifiers for immune sequencing clone quantification. Listed TCR primers, together with previously described methods, were used for the bulk TCR libraries. TCRdb re-derived calls from the PCR reads in MiXCR, one entry per CDR3 protein. The repertoire consists of about 65,000 distinct CDR3 sequences, with around 20% occurring once and the leading ten covering less than 2%. The CDR3 is made up of 14 amino acids. V trimming: 7 bases; J trimming: 3 bases; junction bases outside the gene matches: 9. Germline values: CDR1 MNHEY, CDR2 SVGEGT. Only a few counts were recorded for this clonotype.

The rearrangement joins TRBV6-2 or TRBV6-3 to TRBJ2-7; 7 nucleotides match TRBD1. The clonotype was recovered from a human donor in good health. Some libraries in this study had Jurkat cell RNA spiked in. Sequenced material: naive CD8+ T cells from blood, with Jurkat cell RNA spiked in. Subset described: FACS-sorted CD8+CD4-CCR7+CD45RA+ naive T cells. Here the CDR3 reads CASKDRSNYYEQYF. The CDR3 nucleotides read TGTGCCAGCAAGGACAGGTCCAATTACTACGAGCAGTACTTC.